The 4 T cell receptor beta chains below come from one sample, sequenced in a study of technical replicates of blood from a few donors (dated by TCRdb to 2016 to 2017). The library was built by means of the immunoSEQ multiplex PCR assay. This immuneACCESS table, as held by TCRdb, lists in-frame sequences with V and J called but not all clones. Of the missing ones, under half trace to an unresolved V gene in checked studies; the others have no known cause. Recorded for this sample are around 95,000 clones; about 94% of them occurred a single time. The top ten constitute approximately 0.24% of the sample. Sequencing used T cells isolated from PBMCs. The receptors originated from a human donor in good health.

V is TRBV27 and J is TRBJ2-2, with TRBD1 as a possible D gene (6 bases). CDR1 and CDR2 (germline): MNHEY, SMNVEV (reference sequence). V lost 3 bases, J lost 6 bases, and 11 bases lay in between. The CDR3 totals 14 residues. The DNA of the CDR3 is TGTGCCAGCAGTTTGGGACCAGGGGCCGGGGAGCTGTTTTTT. It is translated as CASSLGPGAGELFF.

The V call is TRBV20-1, the J call TRBJ2-5; D remains unclear. The length of the CDR3 is 11 residues. Trimming took off 2 bases at V and 5 bases at J, with 6 bases between the two ends. Germline V gene data show CDR1 as DFQATT and CDR2 as SNEGSKA (reference sequence). In DNA, the CDR3 is TGCAGTGCTAGACCAGATGAGACCCAGTACTTC. Protein: CSARPDETQYF.

The V gene is TRBV20-1, the J gene TRBJ2-7, with 8 bases identical to TRBD1. Trimming cost V 3 bases and J 8 bases; bases outside gene matches: 3. The CDR3 covers 11 residues. The germline CDR1 and CDR2 sequences are DFQATT and SNEGSKA (reference sequence). The CDR3 is CSASGQGQQYF. CDR3 bases: TGCAGTGCTAGCGGACAGGGCCAGCAGTACTTC.

The rearrangement uses TRBV5-1 and TRBJ1-4, with 7 bases fitting TRBD1. From germline, CDR1 is SGHRS and CDR2 YFSETQ. CDR3 length: 15 residues. V lost 0 bases, J lost 7 bases, and 6 bases stayed unmatched. The CDR3 nucleotides are TGCGCCAGCAGCTTGGTAAGAGGGGGCGTTGAAAAACTGTTTTTT. It encodes CASSLVRGGVEKLFF.